The rows below give T cell receptor beta chains drawn from one sample of a study of CD8 T cells in ankylosing spondylitis. Each CDR3 protein gets one entry after TCRdb re-called the 5' RACE reads with MiXCR. The sample carries 250,000 to 400,000 distinct CDR3 sequences, roughly 10% recorded once. The source material was blood, either unsorted or a sorted T cell fraction (not recorded which). The receptors derive from a female donor with ankylosing spondylitis or in good health (not recorded which). Each CDR3 is given without its conserved first and last residue. The order of the fields is D gene, V gene, CDR3 protein. A D gene is named only where the DNA matches it firmly.

D gene: NA; V gene: TRBV5-6; CDR3 protein: ASSSRDARETQY
D gene: TRBD2; V gene: TRBV12-3/TRBV12-4; CDR3 protein: ASMMFRGGQGYYEQY
D gene: NA; V gene: TRBV7-8; CDR3 protein: ASSSFPRNTEAF
D gene: TRBD1; V gene: TRBV24-1; CDR3 protein: ATSDGDREGTEAF
D gene: TRBD1; V gene: TRBV6-5; CDR3 protein: ASRRTGKAF
D gene: TRBD1; V gene: TRBV6-5; CDR3 protein: ASSFQGVPTPYYEQY
D gene: NA; V gene: TRBV11-2; CDR3 protein: ASSLEWGLTGRAFEQY
D gene: TRBD1; V gene: TRBV7-8; CDR3 protein: ASSTYRGANTEAF
D gene: TRBD1; V gene: TRBV28; CDR3 protein: ASRPSTGPYEQY
D gene: TRBD2; V gene: TRBV5-1; CDR3 protein: ASSLLGLAAYQETQY
D gene: NA; V gene: TRBV6-4; CDR3 protein: ASRAEDTEAF
D gene: NA; V gene: TRBV20-1; CDR3 protein: SATSIYEQY
D gene: TRBD2; V gene: TRBV11-2; CDR3 protein: ASSSPGLAGLAKNIQY
D gene: NA; V gene: TRBV5-1; CDR3 protein: ASSLGYGEFQH
D gene: NA; V gene: TRBV4-1; CDR3 protein: ASSSGGYSNQPQH
D gene: TRBD2; V gene: TRBV29-1; CDR3 protein: SVDLSGMYNEQF